The 19 T cell receptor beta chains below were found in one sample sequenced in a study of T-cell memory formation after mild COVID-19. TCRdb reprocessed the 5' RACE reads via MiXCR and lists one record per CDR3 protein. Seen here are 450,000 to 650,000 distinct CDR3 sequences, 20% observed once, and the top ten hold about an eighth. The source material was PBMCs or a T cell subset sorted from them (not recorded which). The source is an adult woman who had mild COVID-19 (a few samples of this study predate the infection). Cell type and time point are not known.

This chain links TRBV21-1 with TRBJ2-7. TRBV21-1 is given as a pseudogene. This CDR3 is 12 amino acids long. The CDR3: CASSKLGYEQYF. The CDR3 DNA reads as TGTGCCAGCAGCAAGTTGGGTTACGAGCAGTACTTC.

The sample holds a few counts of this clonotype. The chain recombines TRBV5-1 with TRBJ2-2; either TRBD1 or TRBD2 may supply D (6 bases each). The germline CDR1 and CDR2 sequences are SGHRS and YFSETQ. V lost 2 bases and J lost 1, with 15 bases in between. This CDR3 comprises 17 residues. The CDR3 nucleotides are TGCGCCAGCAGCTTCGTAGGGGGGCCTCGGAACACCGGGGAGCTGTTTTTT. This codes for CASSFVGGPRNTGELFF.

V gene TRBV19 combines with J gene TRBJ2-3, with D maybe TRBD2 (6 bases). Per the germline V gene, CDR1 is LNHDA and CDR2 is SQIVND (reference sequence). The V end lost 4 bases, the J end lost 5 bases, and 13 bases lay between the germline ends. The CDR3 covers 14 residues. Here the CDR3 reads CASSRGLREDTQYF. CDR3 bases: TGTGCCAGTAGTAGAGGACTGCGGGAAGATACGCAGTATTTT.

This clonotype was counted only a few times. CDR3 sequence (DNA): TGTGCCAGCAGTCCGACGTCCACTGAAGCTTTCTTT. Its protein is CASSPTSTEAFF. The chain joins TRBV6-6 to TRBJ1-1; the D is unclear. The CDR3 is 12 amino acids. Trimming took 5 bases from V and 4 from J, leaving 8 bases between them. Looked up from germline, CDR1 is MNHNY and CDR2 is SVGAGI (reference sequence).

This clonotype is a singleton in its sample. V and J are TRBV20-1 and TRBJ2-7; no firm D call. The CDR3 consists of 15 residues. The germline CDR1 and CDR2 sequences are DFQATT and SNEGSKA (reference sequence). V was cut by 3 bases and J by 1 base, with 16 bases left in between. Written as DNA, the CDR3 is TGCAGTGCTAGGCTCGGGTTTCCCCATTCCTACGAGCAGTACTTC. Translation: CSARLGFPHSYEQYF.

This clonotype was seen more than once but under ten times. This sequence joins TRBV6-6 and TRBJ2-7; D remains unclear. Trimming removed 6 bases at V and 5 bases at J, with 8 bases between. Germline V gene lookup returns CDR1 MNHNY and CDR2 SVGAGI (reference sequence). CDR3 length: 11 amino acids. CDR3 sequence (DNA): TGTGCCAGCAGCCCACGTAACGAGCAGTACTTC. Translated, it gives CASSPRNEQYF.

This clonotype came up a few times. In nucleotides, the CDR3 is TGCGCCAGCAGCCAAGAGTCCCCGACAGGGGGCGGCGGCAATCAGCCCCAGCATTTT. Its translation: CASSQESPTGGGGNQPQHF. The chain has TRBV4-1 and TRBJ1-5; 10 bases align to TRBD1. J gave up 2 bases and V 0 bases, and 10 bases lay outside the gene matches. The CDR3 length is 19 residues. Germline-derived CDR1 and CDR2 are MGHRA and YSYEKL.

This clonotype was counted at least ten times. The rearrangement uses TRBV7-8 and TRBJ2-2, with 8 bases lining up with TRBD2. The germline CDR1 and CDR2 sequences are SGHVS and FQNEAQ. The CDR3 is 15 amino acids. V lost 5 bases to trimming and J lost 4 bases; unmatched junction nucleotides: 6. The CDR3, as DNA: TGTGCCAGCAGCCGAGGACTAGCCCCCACCGGGGAGCTGTTTTTT. Amino acid sequence: CASSRGLAPTGELFF.

This clonotype was counted a few times. The rearrangement links TRBV7-2 to TRBJ2-7; 12 bases match TRBD2. The CDR3 extends over 18 amino acids. CDR1 and CDR2 from the germline V gene are SGHTA and FQGNSA. V was clipped by 4 bases and J by 5 bases; unmatched bases: 15. This CDR3 reads CASSSPTSGRARGHEQYF. The CDR3 DNA reads TGTGCCAGCAGCTCCCCGACTAGCGGGAGAGCCCGGGGCCACGAGCAGTACTTC.

The table lists this clonotype with a few counts. The chain has TRBV5-6 and TRBJ2-1; 12 bases align to TRBD2. The CDR3 totals 18 residues. With V trimmed by 3 bases and J by 7 bases, 14 bases remained unmatched. The germline gives CDR1 SGHDT, CDR2 YYEEEE. As DNA, the CDR3 is TGTGCCAGCAGCTCGACTAGCGGGGGACAAATCAGGGGTAATGAGCAGTTCTTC. As protein: CASSSTSGGQIRGNEQFF.

This clonotype was observed many times. CDR3 coding DNA: TGTGCCAGCAGGTTTAGCGGGAGCAGCGCCGGGGAGCTGTTTTTT. It specifies CASRFSGSSAGELFF. The chain links TRBV12-3 or TRBV12-4 to TRBJ2-2, with TRBD2 identical over 9 bases. J was trimmed by 6 bases and V by 6 bases; bases with no gene match: 8. The CDR3 is made up of 15 amino acids.

This clonotype has just a few counts. This chain connects TRBV20-1 to TRBJ2-7; D might be TRBD1 (6 bases). The CDR3 runs to 14 residues. Per germline, CDR1 DFQATT and CDR2 SNEGSKA (reference sequence). Trimming removed 0 bases at V and 5 bases at J, with 14 bases between. The CDR3 bases are TGCAGTGCTAGAGACCCCCGGACAGCGAACGAGCAGTACTTC. Encoded protein: CSARDPRTANEQYF.

This clonotype was counted a few times. The chain is built from TRBV10-3 and TRBJ1-1; D call uncertain. Looked up from germline, CDR1 is ENHRY and CDR2 is SYGVKD. The CDR3 consists of 12 residues. V was cut by 2 bases and J by 0 bases, with 1 base left in between. The CDR3: CAISEVNTEAFF. The CDR3 DNA reads TGTGCCATCAGTGAGGTGAACACTGAAGCTTTCTTT.

This clonotype appeared many times. The chain has TRBV24-1 and TRBJ2-1; the D gene is possibly TRBD2 (6 bases). The CDR3 runs to 15 residues. Germline V gives CDR1 KGHDR, CDR2 SFDVKD. V was cut by 2 bases and J by 6 bases, with 13 bases left in between. CDR3 in amino acids: CATSDSVREVNEQFF. CDR3 DNA: TGTGCCACCAGTGATTCTGTCAGGGAGGTCAATGAGCAGTTCTTC.

This clonotype is a singleton in its sample. The chain joins TRBV20-1 to TRBJ1-1, with D hard to call. V was clipped by 3 bases and J by 3 bases, with 14 bases between them. The CDR3 is 14 amino acids. The germline V gene encodes CDR1 DFQATT and CDR2 SNEGSKA (reference sequence). CDR3 in DNA: TGCAGTGCTAGCCGTCAGCTTGGGGACACTGAAGCTTTCTTT. This encodes CSASRQLGDTEAFF.

This clonotype appeared a few times. V usage is TRBV30 and J usage is TRBJ2-7; D is possibly TRBD1 (5 bases). Trimming took off 3 bases at V and 2 bases at J, with 11 bases between the two ends. Per germline, CDR1 GTSNPN and CDR2 SVGIG (reference sequence). The length of the CDR3 is 13 residues. In nucleotides, the CDR3 is TGTGCCTGGAGACCAGGGAAAGCCTACGAGCAGTACTTC. It specifies CAWRPGKAYEQYF.

CDR3 nucleotide sequence: TGTGCCGCGGGAACCTACAATGAGCAGTTCTTC. Translation: CAAGTYNEQFF. This chain connects TRBV7-9 to TRBJ2-1; possibly TRBD2 for D (6 bases). Germline assignment: CDR1 SEHNR and CDR2 FQNEAQ (reference sequence). V lost 11 bases to trimming and J lost 2 bases, with 7 bases between them. The CDR3 sequence is 11 residues long. Full variable domain (rest looked up from reference TRBV7-9 and TRBJ2-1): DTGVSQNPRHKITKRGQNVTFRCDPISEHNRLYWYRQTLGQGPEFLTYFQNEAQLEKSRLLSDRFSAERPKGSFSTLEIQRTEQGDSAMYLCAAGTYNEQFFGPGTRLTVL.

A few counts support this clonotype. V and J are TRBV3-1 and TRBJ1-2; possibly TRBD1 for D (6 bases). The germline V gene encodes CDR1 LGHDT and CDR2 YNNKEL (reference sequence). The CDR3 totals 12 residues. Trimming removed 5 bases from V and 9 bases from J, with 13 bases in between. CDR3 protein: CASSGRTDSYTF. Here the CDR3 DNA reads TGTGCCAGCAGCGGACGGACAGACAGCTACACCTTC.

This clonotype was seen a handful of times. The V and J genes are TRBV5-1 and TRBJ2-1; the D gene could be TRBD1 or TRBD2 (5 bases each). The CDR3 covers 15 residues. Trimming removed 0 bases at V and 5 bases at J, with 12 bases between. Germline CDR1 and CDR2: SGHRS and YFSETQ. CDR3 residues: CASSLGDRLHNEQFF. The CDR3 DNA is TGCGCCAGCAGCTTGGGGGACCGCCTCCACAATGAGCAGTTCTTC. Full variable domain (missing parts from reference TRBV5-1 and TRBJ2-1): KAGVTQTPRYLIKTRGQQVTLSCSPISGHRSVSWYQQTPGQGLQFLFEYFSETQRNKGNFPGRFSGRQFSNSRSEMNVSTLELGDSALYLCASSLGDRLHNEQFFGPGTRLTVL.